Presented here are 32 T cell receptor beta chains from one specimen sequenced in a study of T-cell reconstitution after alpha-beta-depleted transplantation in children. Researchers prepared the TCRbeta library using unique molecular identifiers, the study reports. From the PCR reads, TCRdb called clonotypes with MiXCR, one entry per CDR3 protein. The data contain some 340,000 distinct CDR3 sequences, approximately 10% of them singletons. Sequencing was performed on PBMCs from the stem cell graft donor, taken from the stem cell graft. These receptors all come from a human donor who donated a stem cell graft to a child with acute lymphoblastic leukemia.

The gene calls are TRBV10-1 and TRBJ2-1; 8 nucleotides align to TRBD1. The ends lost 2 bases at V and 3 bases at J; junction bases unmatched: 6. The CDR3 runs to 16 residues. Germline-derived CDR1 and CDR2 are WNHNN and SYGVQD (reference sequence). DNA for the CDR3: TGCGCCAGCAGTGAGGATTTCGGACAGGGCTACAATGAGCAGTTCTTC. Translating gives CASSEDFGQGYNEQFF.

There are a few counts of this clonotype. The rearrangement uses TRBV29-1 and TRBJ2-7; TRBD1 might be the D (5 bases). The CDR3 covers 13 residues. The germline V gene has CDR1 SQVTM and CDR2 ANQGSEA. With 7 bases removed from V and 2 bases from J, the gap between germline ends came to 15 bases. The CDR3: CSAEGQGTYEQYF. For the CDR3, the DNA is TGCAGCGCCGAAGGGCAGGGAACCTACGAGCAGTACTTC.

This clonotype was seen only a few times. The rearrangement uses TRBV24-1 and TRBJ1-5; 7 bases are a match to TRBD1. Losses at the gene ends were 4 bases for V and 3 bases for J; bases not matched to a gene: 8. The CDR3 has 16 amino acids. Per germline, CDR1 KGHDR and CDR2 SFDVKD. The CDR3 DNA follows: TGTGCCACCAGTGAATCCTCGACAGGGTACAATCAGCCCCAGCATTTT. This sequence encodes CATSESSTGYNQPQHF.

The chain links TRBV29-1 to TRBJ2-7; D gene uncertain. Trimming removed 3 bases at V and 4 bases at J, with 13 bases between. CDR1 and CDR2 (germline): SQVTM, ANQGSEA. The CDR3 sequence is 13 residues long. The CDR3 DNA is TGCAGCGTTGAGATTCACGAAGCTTACGAGCAGTACTTC. It specifies CSVEIHEAYEQYF.

This chain links TRBV5-1 with TRBJ2-1, with a possible D match to TRBD1 (7 bases). The germline V and J ends were trimmed by 4 bases and 6 bases, with 17 bases remaining between them. This CDR3 comprises 15 residues. In germline, CDR1 is SGHRS, CDR2 YFSETQ. CDR3 protein: CASSKEGAVGNEQFF. The CDR3, as DNA: TGCGCCAGCAGCAAGGAGGGGGCGGTCGGCAATGAGCAGTTCTTC.

This clonotype was counted between two and nine times. The chain recombines TRBV29-1 with TRBJ1-2; D possibly corresponds to TRBD1 (5 bases). The CDR3 contains 13 residues. Trimming stripped 6 bases from V and 4 bases from J, with 15 bases between. Germline V gene sequence: CDR1 SQVTM, CDR2 ANQGSEA. The CDR3 sequence is CSVRREVSYGYTF. The CDR3 DNA is TGCAGCGTCCGCAGGGAGGTCAGCTATGGCTACACCTTC.

This clonotype showed up just a few times. The chain joins TRBV10-3 to TRBJ2-1, with D possibly called TRBD1 or TRBD2 (5 bases each). V lost 2 bases, J lost 4 bases, and 6 bases lay in between. Germline V gives CDR1 ENHRY, CDR2 SYGVKD. The CDR3 loop spans 13 amino acids. DNA of the CDR3: TGTGCCATCAGTGAGGGGGGTTACAATGAGCAGTTCTTC. Its translation: CAISEGGYNEQFF.

This clonotype was counted a few times. The CDR3 sequence: CSGGGELNYGYTF. The CDR3 DNA is TGCAGTGGCGGGGGGGAGCTCAACTATGGCTACACCTTC. This chain uses TRBV20-1 with TRBJ1-2; perhaps TRBD1 as D (5 bases). The V end was cut by 7 bases, the J end by 2 bases, with 14 bases between. Germline V gene sequence: CDR1 DFQATT, CDR2 SNEGSKA (reference sequence). There are 13 residues in the CDR3.

This clonotype has more than one count but fewer than ten. The genes are TRBV28 and TRBJ1-5, with 11 bases aligning to TRBD1. V shed 9 bases, J shed 0 bases, and the junction held 13 bases outside the gene matches. From germline, CDR1 is MDHEN and CDR2 SYDVKM. The CDR3 has 18 amino acids. CDR3 DNA: TGTGCCAGTCTTATCCGGGACAGGGGGATCTATAGCAATCAGCCCCAGCATTTT. Translating it yields CASLIRDRGIYSNQPQHF.

This clonotype has more than one count but fewer than ten. The genes are TRBV5-5 and TRBJ2-1; 12 nucleotides agree with TRBD2. The CDR3 extends over 15 amino acids. CDR1 SGHKS and CDR2 YYEKEE come from the germline V gene (reference sequence). Trimming removed 0 bases from V and 7 bases from J; junction bases left unmatched: 2. The CDR3 spells CASSLASGRVNEQFF. Written as DNA, the CDR3 is TGTGCCAGCAGCTTGGCTAGCGGGAGGGTGAATGAGCAGTTCTTC.

This clonotype was seen a handful of times. The V and J genes are TRBV3-1 and TRBJ2-1; D uncertain. Trimming stripped 3 bases from V and 2 bases from J, with 8 bases between. Germline lookup yields CDR1 LGHDT and CDR2 YNNKEL (reference sequence). The CDR3 extends over 14 amino acids. Here the CDR3 DNA reads TGTGCCAGCAGCCAGTCGACTGCCTACAATGAGCAGTTCTTC. Amino acid sequence: CASSQSTAYNEQFF.

The chain uses TRBV4-3 and TRBJ2-1; 7 bases agree with TRBD1. The germline V gene encodes CDR1 LGHNA and CDR2 YSLEER. The ends lost 0 bases at V and 7 bases at J; junction bases unmatched: 12. This CDR3 has 17 amino acids. In nucleotides, the CDR3 is TGCGCCAGCAGCCAAGATTTTGAGGGGGCTCCTTGGAATGAGCAGTTCTTC. This codes for CASSQDFEGAPWNEQFF.

This clonotype was observed a few times. The J gene is TRBJ1-5, the V gene TRBV7-9; D gene uncertain. Trimming took off 1 base at V and 1 base at J, with 8 bases between the two ends. The CDR3 consists of 15 residues. Per the germline V gene, CDR1 is SEHNR and CDR2 is FQNEAQ (reference sequence). CDR3 sequence (DNA): TGTGCCAGCAGCTTAGGCAGTGAGAGCAATCAGCCCCAGCATTTT. Amino acid sequence: CASSLGSESNQPQHF.

The CDR3 sequence: CASSSGLADTDTQYF. The CDR3 bases are TGCGCCAGCAGCTCGGGACTAGCGGACACAGATACGCAGTATTTT. The chain joins TRBV5-1 to TRBJ2-3; 11 bases are shared with TRBD2. The V and J ends lost 3 bases and 2 bases, in that order; junction bases with no gene match: 2. The CDR3 runs 15 residues. Germline V CDR1 and CDR2: SGHRS, YFSETQ.

This clonotype was counted at least ten times. This chain joins TRBV4-2 and TRBJ1-2; 9 positions match TRBD1. Germline lookup yields CDR1 LGHNA and CDR2 YNFKEQ. The CDR3 loop spans 19 amino acids. V shed 4 bases, J shed 3 bases, and the junction held 18 bases outside the gene matches. The CDR3 bases are TGTGCCAGCAGCCCCGTCGTCGCCGGGGACAGGGTCGGTGACTATGGCTACACCTTC. Translation: CASSPVVAGDRVGDYGYTF.

This clonotype was recorded at least ten times. The chain uses TRBV6-5 and TRBJ1-2; D is unresolved. Trimming stripped 4 bases from V and 1 base from J, with 7 bases between. CDR1 and CDR2 (germline): MNHEY, SVGAGI. The CDR3 length is 13 residues. The CDR3 DNA is TGTGCCAGCAGTTCCAGCATTAACTATGGCTACACCTTC. Translating it yields CASSSSINYGYTF.

This sequence joins TRBV7-9 and TRBJ2-7; no definite D call. V was shortened by 6 bases and J by 7 bases, with 19 bases between the two germline ends. Germline lookup yields CDR1 SEHNR and CDR2 FQNEAQ (reference sequence). The CDR3 is 14 amino acids. CDR3 nucleotide sequence: TGTGCCAGCAGGCAGGACGGATCCACTACGGAGCAGTACTTC. It translates to CASRQDGSTTEQYF.

The CDR3 sequence: CASSPPGRYLEPDTQYF. CDR3 sequence (DNA): TGTGCCAGCAGCCCGCCCGGTCGGTATTTAGAGCCAGATACGCAGTATTTT. This chain uses TRBV7-9 with TRBJ2-3; D is undetermined. CDR1 is SEHNR, CDR2 FQNEAQ, per germline (reference sequence). This CDR3 contains 17 residues. Trimming removed 5 bases from V and 4 bases from J, with 22 bases in between. The full variable domain, rest sourced from reference TRBV7-9 and TRBJ2-3, is DTGVSQNPRHKITKRGQNVTFRCDPISEHNRLYWYRQTLGQGPEFLTYFQNEAQLEKSRLLSDRFSAERPKGSFSTLEIQRTEQGDSAMYLCASSPPGRYLEPDTQYFGPGTRLTVL.

This clonotype was found a few times. This chain joins TRBV5-1 and TRBJ2-1; D gene unclear. V was clipped by 4 bases and J by 5 bases, with 16 bases between them. The CDR3 length is 15 residues. The V gene's germline CDR1 is SGHRS and CDR2 YFSETQ. CDR3 sequence reads: CASSTALGENNEQFF. CDR3 nucleotide sequence: TGCGCCAGCAGCACCGCCTTGGGCGAGAACAATGAGCAGTTCTTC.

This clonotype has at least ten counts. V usage is TRBV10-3 and J usage is TRBJ1-3; TRBD1 matches 7 bases. This CDR3 comprises 14 residues. CDR1 and CDR2 (germline): ENHRY, SYGVKD. The trim removed 6 bases at V and 0 bases at J, leaving 2 bases unmatched. The CDR3 region has the DNA TGTGCCATCAGATGGGACAGCTCTGGAAACACCATATATTTT. This sequence encodes CAIRWDSSGNTIYF.

This clonotype was seen ten or more times. V usage is TRBV6-2 or TRBV6-3 and J usage is TRBJ1-2; D not resolved. The CDR3 has 18 residues. The germline gives CDR1 MNHEY, CDR2 SVGEGT. V lost 0 bases and J 0 bases, leaving 17 bases between the germline ends. As DNA, the CDR3 is TGTGCCAGCAGTTACTCCAAGGCGTCCGGTTCAGCTAACTATGGCTACACCTTC. Residues: CASSYSKASGSANYGYTF.

This clonotype was seen at least ten times. The chain recombines TRBV28 with TRBJ2-3; either TRBD1 or TRBD2 may fit D (5 bases each). Germline assignment: CDR1 MDHEN and CDR2 SYDVKM. V was cut by 3 bases and J by 10 bases, with 11 bases left in between. This CDR3 is 12 amino acids long. CDR3 region: CASSFWDQAQYF. The CDR3 DNA is TGTGCCAGCAGTTTCTGGGACCAGGCGCAGTATTTT.

The genes are TRBV2 and TRBJ1-5, with a weak D call TRBD1 (6 bases). The CDR3 covers 15 residues. Germline-derived CDR1 and CDR2 are SNHLY and FYNNEI. Deletions cut 6 bases from V and 6 bases from J, with 18 bases between. This CDR3 is CASSEGGSWGQPQHF. DNA of the CDR3: TGTGCCAGCAGCGAGGGGGGATCTTGGGGTCAGCCCCAGCATTTT.

Only a few counts were recorded for this clonotype. The chain combines TRBV24-1 with TRBJ2-2; D is uncertain. V was cut by 2 bases and J by 4 bases, with 7 bases left in between. This CDR3 spans 14 amino acids. Germline loops: CDR1 KGHDR, CDR2 SFDVKD. The CDR3 sequence: CATSDSSFTGELFF. The CDR3 bases are TGTGCCACCAGTGATTCTAGTTTCACCGGGGAGCTGTTTTTT.

This clonotype has more than one count but fewer than ten. As DNA, the CDR3 is TGTGCCACCAGCAGTCGCGGGCAGGGCCTAGGGAATGAGCAGTTCTTC. Translating gives CATSSRGQGLGNEQFF. This chain joins TRBV15 and TRBJ2-1; perhaps D is TRBD1 or TRBD2 (5 bases each). The CDR3 extends over 16 amino acids. Between the trimmed V and J ends, which lost 3 bases and 7 bases, there was a span of 19 bases. Germline V lookup: CDR1 LNHNV, CDR2 YYDKDF (reference sequence).

There are a few counts of this clonotype. The chain couples TRBV29-1 to TRBJ2-7; D may be TRBD1 (6 bases). CDR3 length equals 13 residues. V was cut by 4 bases and J by 3 bases, with 13 bases left in between. Germline CDR1 is SQVTM and CDR2 is ANQGSEA. CDR3 nucleotide sequence: TGCAGCGTTGTTTCGGACAGAAACTACGAGCAGTACTTC. Protein product: CSVVSDRNYEQYF.

This chain links TRBV5-4 with TRBJ2-1; D unclear. The V end lost 6 bases, the J end lost 6 bases, and 13 bases lay between the germline ends. Germline V gives CDR1 SGHNT, CDR2 YYREEE (reference sequence). This CDR3 is built from 13 residues. The CDR3 region has the DNA TGTGCCAGCACCCGACGTAGTGGCAATGAGCAGTTCTTC. Protein sequence: CASTRRSGNEQFF. Full variable domain (missing parts from reference TRBV5-4 and TRBJ2-1): ETGVTQSPTHLIKTRGQQVTLRCSSQSGHNTVSWYQQALGQGPQFIFQYYREEENGRGNFPPRFSGLQFPNYSSELNVNALELDDSALYLCASTRRSGNEQFFGPGTRLTVL.

In its sample, this clonotype was seen many times. This chain uses TRBV27 with TRBJ2-1; 13 nucleotides line up with TRBD2. Germline-derived CDR1 and CDR2 are MNHEY and SMNVEV (reference sequence). Trimming at V came to 2 bases and at J to 8 bases, leaving 0 bases not matched to a gene. This CDR3 has 14 residues. The CDR3 loop reads CASSLTSGRDEQFF. As DNA, the CDR3 is TGTGCCAGCAGTTTAACTAGCGGGAGGGATGAGCAGTTCTTC.

The chain employs TRBV10-3 and TRBJ2-3; possible D gene TRBD2, 5 bases. There are 13 residues in the CDR3. Germline V gene lookup returns CDR1 ENHRY and CDR2 SYGVKD. Trimming took 7 bases from V and 6 from J, leaving 14 bases between them. The CDR3 protein is CAIKDGISDTQYF. The CDR3 nucleotides read TGTGCCATCAAAGACGGGATTTCGGATACGCAGTATTTT.

The J gene is TRBJ2-3, the V gene TRBV11-1; the D gene is possibly TRBD2 (6 bases). Looked up from germline, CDR1 is SGHAT and CDR2 is FQDESV (reference sequence). V was cut by 2 bases and J by 0 bases, with 21 bases left in between. The CDR3 length is 19 residues. CDR3: CASSLRGTGFSFSTDTQYF. The CDR3 nucleotides read TGTGCCAGCAGCTTACGGGGGACCGGCTTTTCCTTTAGCACAGATACGCAGTATTTT.

This clonotype was observed a few times. This chain uses TRBV13 with TRBJ2-7; no definite D call. The CDR3 has 13 residues. In germline, CDR1 is PRHDT, CDR2 FYEKMQ (reference sequence). V lost 4 bases and J 3 bases, leaving 10 bases between the germline ends. DNA for the CDR3: TGTGCCAGCAGCTGGAACCCCAGCTACGAGCAGTACTTC. It codes for CASSWNPSYEQYF.

The table lists this clonotype with a few counts. V and J are TRBV9 and TRBJ1-5, with D perhaps matching TRBD1 (5 bases). The CDR3 covers 15 residues. In germline, CDR1 is SGDLS, CDR2 YYNGEE. The V end lost 4 bases, the J end lost 5 bases, and 16 bases lay between the germline ends. The CDR3 loop is CASSRGGRGYQPQHF. The CDR3, as DNA: TGTGCCAGCAGCCGAGGAGGTCGGGGGTATCAGCCCCAGCATTTT.